The 25 T cell receptor beta chains below all came from one sample that was sequenced in a study of metastatic and nonmetastatic thyroid tumors. TCRdb used MiXCR to call clones anew from the PCR reads. Of approximately 58,000 clones in the sample, 20% to 25% are singletons; the top ten hold around 4%. Thyroid surgery was performed in patients who had received no treatment beforehand. Sequences were obtained from blood. The source of these receptors is a female donor with papillary thyroid cancer or a benign thyroid nodule (not recorded which). Some clones in this sample may be carry-over from other donors' samples.

The chain carries TRBV6-2 or TRBV6-3 and TRBJ2-7, with 10 bases fitting TRBD2. This CDR3 spans 16 amino acids. Germline CDR1 is MNHEY and CDR2 is SVGEGT. The ends lost 6 bases at V and 5 bases at J; junction bases unmatched: 13. Here the CDR3 reads CASSSPHTGTSDEQYF. The DNA for the CDR3 is TGTGCCAGCAGCTCCCCTCATACCGGGACTAGCGACGAGCAGTACTTC.

Ten or more counts support this clone. This chain links TRBV28 with TRBJ1-3; 8 nucleotides agree with TRBD1. The CDR3 is made up of 15 amino acids. V shed 2 bases, J shed 3 bases, and the junction held 3 bases outside the gene matches. Germline V gives CDR1 MDHEN, CDR2 SYDVKM. The CDR3 loop is CASSLQGARGNTIYF. The CDR3 nucleotides read TGTGCCAGCAGTTTACAGGGGGCGCGTGGAAACACCATATATTTT.

This clone was observed at least ten times. This chain joins TRBV12-3 or TRBV12-4 and TRBJ1-1; the match to TRBD1 covers 7 bases. The CDR3 spans 14 residues. V was clipped by 7 bases and J by 5 bases; unmatched bases: 10. In DNA, the CDR3 is TGTGCCAGCAACCTACAGGGGAGTGGGACTGAAGCTTTCTTT. This sequence encodes CASNLQGSGTEAFF.

Ten or more counts support this clone. The J gene is TRBJ1-2, the V gene TRBV5-1; 9 bases are a match to TRBD1. The germline CDR1 and CDR2 sequences are SGHRS and YFSETQ. Losses at the gene ends were 5 bases for V and 3 bases for J; bases not matched to a gene: 5. The CDR3 length is 14 residues. The CDR3 DNA is TGCGCCAGCAGACCGGGACAGGGAGACTATGGCTACACCTTC. Translating it yields CASRPGQGDYGYTF.

This clone was picked up many times. This specimen includes other DNA sequences encoding the same CDR3. This rearrangement joins TRBV20-1 to TRBJ2-1, with 12 bases fitting TRBD2. The CDR3 runs 14 residues. From germline, CDR1 is DFQATT and CDR2 SNEGSKA (reference sequence). V trimming: 4 bases; J trimming: 4 bases; junction bases outside the gene matches: 2. Written as DNA, the CDR3 is TGCAGTGCTAAACTAGCGGGGGGTTACAATGAGCAGTTCTTC. It encodes CSAKLAGGYNEQFF.

Concerning this clone itself: The junction shows a germline mismatch at one end, possibly a read error. This chain connects TRBV6-1 to TRBJ2-1; 7 bases are shared with TRBD2. The CDR3 spans 16 residues. From germline, CDR1 is MNHNS and CDR2 SASEGT. The CDR3 loop reads CASRGDYPEFSNEQLF. CDR3 bases: TGTGCCAGCAGGGGGGACTACCCGGAATTTTCGAATGAGCAGTTATTC.

This clone was seen at least ten times. The same CDR3 also results from other DNA sequences found in this sample. The chain combines TRBV5-1 with TRBJ2-2, with 7 bases identical to TRBD1. CDR1 and CDR2 from the germline V gene are SGHRS and YFSETQ. J was trimmed by 2 bases and V by 2 bases; bases with no gene match: 9. This CDR3 comprises 17 residues. The CDR3 DNA reads as TGCGCCAGCAGCTTAACCCCCACAGGGGCCAACACCGGGGAGCTGTTTTTT. Translating it yields CASSLTPTGANTGELFF. Complete variable domain (other parts from reference TRBV5-1 and TRBJ2-2): KAGVTQTPRYLIKTRGQQVTLSCSPISGHRSVSWYQQTPGQGLQFLFEYFSETQRNKGNFPGRFSGRQFSNSRSEMNVSTLELGDSALYLCASSLTPTGANTGELFFGEGSRLTVL.

CDR3 sequence reads: CASSDRSPGLAGGDTQYF. The DNA for the CDR3 is TGCGCCAGCAGTGATAGGTCCCCGGGACTAGCGGGAGGAGATACGCAGTATTTT. V usage is TRBV10-2 and J usage is TRBJ2-3; 15 nucleotides line up with TRBD2. Unmatched junction bases numbered 9, after V lost 3 bases and J lost 5 bases. The V gene's germline CDR1 is WSHSY and CDR2 SAAADI. The CDR3 has 18 residues.

This clone was observed a few times. The chain has TRBV5-1 and TRBJ1-5; 7 nucleotides line up with TRBD1. CDR3 size: 15 residues. Trimming removed 8 bases from V and 4 bases from J; junction bases left unmatched: 12. In germline, CDR1 is SGHRS, CDR2 YFSETQ. The DNA of the CDR3 is TGCGCCAGAAGATTGACAGGGCTTGGGAATCAGCCCCAGCATTTT. This codes for CARRLTGLGNQPQHF.

The chain employs TRBV20-1 and TRBJ2-1, with 12 bases lining up with TRBD2. The CDR3 runs to 15 residues. Germline V gene sequence: CDR1 DFQATT, CDR2 SNEGSKA (reference sequence). Trimming cost V 8 bases and J 7 bases; bases outside gene matches: 12. The CDR3 DNA is TGCAGTTCCCCACATGGACTAGCGGGATGTAATGAGCAGTTCTTC. The encoded protein is CSSPHGLAGCNEQFF.

This clone has a count of ten or more. The J gene is TRBJ1-4, the V gene TRBV24-1, with 8 positions matching TRBD1. This CDR3 region has 14 residues. The germline V gene has CDR1 KGHDR and CDR2 SFDVKD. The V segment lost 4 bases and the J segment 8 bases; nucleotides outside the gene matches: 5. The chain's CDR3 is CATSEGQGGEKLFF. The CDR3 DNA is TGTGCCACCAGTGAAGGACAGGGTGGGGAAAAACTGTTTTTT.

This clone has ten or more counts. This CDR3 is also generated by other DNA sequences in the sample. The CDR3 nucleotides are TGTGCCAGCAGCCAAGAACGGTCCGGGAGGGGCGATAGTACGCAGTATTTT. Its translation is CASSQERSGRGDSTQYF. The rearrangement joins TRBV14 to TRBJ2-3; 8 nucleotides align to TRBD2. The J segment lost 8 bases and the V segment lost 0 bases, leaving 13 bases of the junction unmatched. CDR1 and CDR2 (germline): SGHDN, FVKESK. The CDR3 length is 17 residues.

This clone was recorded at least ten times. The chain combines TRBV5-1 with TRBJ2-4, with D possibly being TRBD1 or TRBD2 (6 bases each). Germline CDR1 reads SGHRS; CDR2 reads YFSETQ. This CDR3 is 15 amino acids long. The V end lost 1 base, the J end lost 5 bases, and 13 bases lay between the germline ends. CDR3 sequence: CASSLSGGGQNIQYF. In DNA, the CDR3 is TGCGCCAGCAGCTTGTCCGGGGGCGGGCAAAACATTCAGTACTTC.

This rearrangement joins TRBV4-1 to TRBJ1-4; D gene unclear. Germline CDR1 reads MGHRA; CDR2 reads YSYEKL. CDR3 length equals 16 residues. In DNA form, the CDR3 reads TGCGGAAGCAGCCCCCTGGGAGGGAGGACTAATGAAAAACTGTTTTTT. Its translation is CGSSPLGGRTNEKLFF.

The rearrangement joins TRBV30 to TRBJ2-3; no definite D call. The CDR3 runs 11 residues. Between the trimmed V and J ends, which lost 2 bases and 6 bases, there was a span of 6 bases. Looked up from germline, CDR1 is GTSNPN and CDR2 is SVGIG (reference sequence). CDR3 sequence: CAWSPKDTQYF. The CDR3 coding sequence is TGTGCCTGGAGTCCGAAGGATACGCAGTATTTT.

The sample holds a few counts of this clone. This chain connects TRBV5-1 to TRBJ2-5; 12 positions match TRBD2. The CDR3 is 15 residues long. The germline gives CDR1 SGHRS, CDR2 YFSETQ. Trimming took 4 bases from V and 4 from J; bases not matched to a gene: 5. The CDR3 region is CASSLTSGSGETQYF. CDR3 bases: TGCGCCAGCAGCCTGACTAGCGGGAGTGGAGAGACCCAGTACTTC.

This clone was detected many times. As DNA, the CDR3 is TGCGCCAGCAGCTTGTCGGCAGGCGCCTCTGGAAACACCATATATTTT. Its translation is CASSLSAGASGNTIYF. V gene TRBV5-1 combines with J gene TRBJ1-3; D ambiguous. The length of the CDR3 is 16 residues. Germline V gene data show CDR1 as SGHRS and CDR2 as YFSETQ. V lost 1 base to trimming and J lost 0 bases, with 11 bases between them.

In its sample, this clone was seen many times. V and J are TRBV20-1 and TRBJ2-5; no firm D call. CDR1 DFQATT and CDR2 SNEGSKA come from the germline V gene (reference sequence). V lost 0 bases, J lost 1 base, and 6 bases lay in between. The CDR3 contains 13 residues. DNA of the CDR3: TGCAGTGCTAGAGAGGTCGGCCAAGAGACCCAGTACTTC. The encoded protein is CSAREVGQETQYF.

This clone was recorded at least ten times. The gene calls are TRBV9 and TRBJ2-5, with TRBD2 as a possible D gene (6 bases). CDR3 length: 13 residues. Looked up from germline, CDR1 is SGDLS and CDR2 is YYNGEE. Trimming stripped 0 bases from V and 5 bases from J, with 8 bases between. CDR3 residues: CASSVAGRETQYF. In DNA, the CDR3 is TGTGCCAGCAGCGTAGCAGGGAGGGAGACCCAGTACTTC.

This clone was seen ten or more times. The rearrangement links TRBV10-3 to TRBJ2-1, with 7 nucleotides matching TRBD2. This CDR3 contains 16 residues. In germline, CDR1 is ENHRY, CDR2 SYGVKD. With 2 bases clipped from V and 2 bases from J, the junction kept 6 bases outside the gene matches. The CDR3 DNA is TGTGCCATCAGTGAGCACGCGGGAGTCCCCTACAATGAGCAGTTCTTC. This codes for CAISEHAGVPYNEQFF.

Points on this clone: The sample holds other DNA sequences that translate to the same CDR3. The chain joins TRBV10-3 to TRBJ2-2; 12 bases are shared with TRBD1. CDR1 and CDR2 (germline): ENHRY, SYGVKD. CDR3 size: 19 residues. The trim removed 0 bases at V and 5 bases at J, leaving 10 bases unmatched. CDR3 nucleotides: TGTGCCATCAGTGAGTCGATAAGGGACAGGGGGCGAGGGACCGGGGAGCTGTTTTTT. Translating it yields CAISESIRDRGRGTGELFF.

This clone came up many times. This chain links TRBV5-1 with TRBJ2-6; D gene uncertain. V lost 4 bases, J lost 0 bases, and 14 bases lay in between. This CDR3 has 17 amino acids. CDR1 is SGHRS, CDR2 YFSETQ, per germline. CDR3 DNA: TGCGCCAGCAGCCCGCCAACATCAAACTCTGGGGCCAACGTCCTGACTTTC. Translating it yields CASSPPTSNSGANVLTF.

Many counts were recorded for this clone. V and J are TRBV18 and TRBJ2-2; D gene unclear. Looked up from germline, CDR1 is KGHSH and CDR2 is LQKENI. This CDR3 region has 12 residues. V lost 3 bases and J 7 bases, leaving 6 bases between the germline ends. This chain's CDR3 is CASSPAVGELFF. Written as DNA, the CDR3 is TGTGCCAGCTCACCGGCGGTCGGGGAGCTGTTTTTT.

This clone was recorded many times. The chain couples TRBV27 to TRBJ2-1, with TRBD2 identical over 8 bases. The junction had 9 bases not matched to a gene; V was cut back by 10 bases and J by 4 bases. CDR1 is MNHEY and CDR2 is SMNVEV in the germline V gene (reference sequence). This CDR3 region has 14 residues. The CDR3 DNA reads TGTGCCACAGGAAAGCGGGAGCCTTACAATGAGCAGTTCTTC. This gives the protein CATGKREPYNEQFF.

This clone showed up many times. This chain joins TRBV29-1 and TRBJ2-5, with D hard to call. The CDR3 contains 11 residues. V was shortened by 4 bases and J by 1 base, with 4 bases between the two germline ends. The V gene's germline CDR1 is SQVTM and CDR2 ANQGSEA. CDR3 residues: CSVVPQETQYF. The DNA for the CDR3 is TGCAGCGTTGTACCCCAAGAGACCCAGTACTTC.